A selection of T cell receptor beta chains follows, all from one sample in a study of T cell changes during pregnancy in multiple sclerosis. Here immunoSEQ multiplex PCR was the method, and the copy in TCRdb shows in-frame clones only, minus some. This sample yields 70,000 to 95,000 clones, of which 80% to 95% are seen a single time; about 3.9% belongs to the top ten. This material consisted of peripheral blood, taken in the first trimester of pregnancy. The receptors were gathered from a female donor with multiple sclerosis, enrolled in a pregnancy study. Both conserved end residues are part of each CDR3. A D gene is named only where the DNA matches it firmly.

TRBV7-8 | TRBD1 | CASSLVGTGGRDGDQPQHF
TRBV10-2 | TRBD1 | CASKGVQGAPASSSYNSPLHF
TRBV27 | . | CAGGSSYNSPLHF
TRBV25-1 | . | CASRSTTTLNTDTQYF
TRBV7-2 | . | CASSLEGLRAESYEQYF
TRBV19 | . | CASSRVGEQFF
TRBV7-3 | . | CASSLTSVAYNEQFF
TRBV9 | TRBD1 | CASSEGGTGEEQYF
TRBV19 | . | CASSIAGVRSPLHF
TRBV18 | TRBD1 | CASSPYFSGQGDYGYTF
TRBV18 | . | CASSPLNTGELFF
TRBV2 | . | CARDFGPKRRKTYEQYF
TRBV4-1 | . | CASSQATDANTEAFF
TRBV4-1 | . | CASSQVASSYEQYF
TRBV3-2 | . | CASSPPFTF
TRBV7-9 | TRBD1 | CASSLQGASYNEQFF
TRBV2 | . | CASSEYAGVDGYTF
TRBV30 | . | CAWSGGQNQPQHF
TRBV13 | TRBD2 | CASSPFAGVSYEQYF
TRBV18 | . | CASSPGWARRYEQYF
TRBV5-1 | TRBD2 | CASGRSGGGFEQYF
TRBV2 | . | CASSESRPGTDNTEAFF
TRBV27 | . | CASSFPGGTDTQYF
TRBV6-6 | . | CASRNPQAEAFF
TRBV18 | TRBD2 | CASSPARGLAEGDTQYF
TRBV5-1 | . | CASSYLQGKSSGANVLTF
TRBV11-2 | TRBD1 | CASSGTGVTGELFF
TRBV2 | TRBD1 | CASRGKGATNTEAFF
TRBV27 | . | CASRGTGWRNTEAFF
TRBV5-1 | . | CASSPDNEQFF